These 15 T cell receptor beta chains share one sample of origin, sequenced in a study of PD-1 blockade in mismatch repair-deficient tumors. Libraries were prepared by immunoSEQ multiplex PCR; TCRdb keeps only in-frame clonotypes and omits some of them. The repertoire holds about 51,000 clones, with over 70% as singletons. This specimen was peripheral blood, taken 20 weeks after starting pembrolizumab. These receptors all come from an adult with mismatch repair-deficient cancer.

This clone was counted a few times. The chain employs TRBV7-9 and TRBJ2-1, with D tentatively TRBD1 (5 bases). The CDR3 has 15 amino acids. Per germline, CDR1 SEHNR and CDR2 FQNEAQ (reference sequence). The V end was cut by 2 bases, the J end by 2 bases, with 10 bases between. The CDR3 reads CASSLIRDPYNEQFF. In DNA form, the CDR3 reads TGTGCCAGCAGCTTAATCAGGGATCCCTACAATGAGCAGTTCTTC.

This chain joins TRBV15 and TRBJ2-7, with TRBD1 identical over 11 bases. Trimming took 3 bases from V and 6 from J; bases not matched to a gene: 7. Germline values: CDR1 LNHNV, CDR2 YYDKDF (reference sequence). This CDR3 comprises 15 residues. The CDR3 reads CATSRRTGGRVEQYF. The CDR3 DNA sequence: TGTGCCACCAGCAGGAGGACAGGGGGCAGGGTCGAGCAGTACTTC.

This clone is a singleton in its sample. This rearrangement joins TRBV6-5 to TRBJ1-5; 7 nucleotides match TRBD1. V trimming: 6 bases; J trimming: 2 bases; junction bases outside the gene matches: 4. CDR1 MNHEY and CDR2 SVGAGI come from the germline V gene. The CDR3 covers 14 residues. The CDR3 DNA reads TGTGCCAGCAGCACCGGGACAGGCAATCAGCCCCAGCATTTT. As protein: CASSTGTGNQPQHF.

The rearrangement links TRBV19 to TRBJ1-5, with D possibly matching TRBD1 (5 bases). V lost 5 bases to trimming and J lost 3 bases, with 20 bases between them. The CDR3 consists of 17 residues. Germline V CDR1 and CDR2: LNHDA, SQIVND (reference sequence). As DNA, the CDR3 is TGTGCCAGTAGTCTAAGACAGACCGTTACCTTCAATCAGCCCCAGCATTTT. It yields the protein CASSLRQTVTFNQPQHF.

This chain links TRBV11-2 with TRBJ1-1, with D possibly being TRBD1 (6 bases). The germline V gene has CDR1 SGHAT and CDR2 FQNNGV. CDR3 length: 14 amino acids. V gave up 6 bases and J gave up 7 bases, with 18 bases separating them. In DNA form, the CDR3 reads TGTGCCAGCAGTTTTACAGGGCGGGGCGGTGAAGCTTTCTTT. It translates to CASSFTGRGGEAFF.

The chain recombines TRBV18 with TRBJ1-1; 12 bases line up with TRBD1. V lost 3 bases, J lost 3 bases, and 2 bases stayed unmatched. From germline, CDR1 is KGHSH and CDR2 LQKENI. The CDR3 extends over 15 amino acids. CDR3 sequence reads: CASSPGTGGYTEAFF. As DNA, the CDR3 is TGTGCCAGCTCACCGGGGACAGGGGGCTACACTGAAGCTTTCTTT. Full variable domain (missing parts from reference TRBV18 and TRBJ1-1): NAGVMQNPRHLVRRRGQEARLRCSPMKGHSHVYWYRQLPEEGLKFMVYLQKENIIDESGMPKERFSAEFPKEGPSILRIQQVVRGDSAAYFCASSPGTGGYTEAFFGQGTRLTVV.

The chain carries TRBV2 and TRBJ1-3; D gene ambiguous. V was trimmed by 5 bases and J by 0 bases, leaving 8 bases between them. CDR1 is SNHLY and CDR2 is FYNNEI in the germline V gene. The CDR3 extends over 14 amino acids. CDR3 residues: CASSSGRSGNTIYF. The CDR3 DNA reads TGTGCCAGCAGTTCCGGACGCTCTGGAAACACCATATATTTT. Variable domain in full (rest from reference TRBV2 and TRBJ1-3): EPEVTQTPSHQVTQMGQEVILRCVPISNHLYFYWYRQILGQKVEFLVSFYNNEISEKSEIFDDQFSVERPDGSNFTLKIRSTKLEDSAMYFCASSSGRSGNTIYFGEGSWLTVV.

The chain couples TRBV13 to TRBJ2-2; D gene unclear. CDR1 is PRHDT and CDR2 is FYEKMQ in the germline V gene (reference sequence). The length of the CDR3 is 12 residues. Trimming cost V 2 bases and J 6 bases, with 4 bases left between them. CDR3 coding DNA: TGTGCCAGCAGCTTATTTTCCGGGGAGCTGTTTTTT. Translated, it gives CASSLFSGELFF. Full variable domain (outside the CDR3, taken from reference TRBV13 and TRBJ2-2): AAGVIQSPRHLIKEKRETATLKCYPIPRHDTVYWYQQGPGQDPQFLISFYEKMQSDKGSIPDRFSAQQFSDYHSELNMSSLELGDSALYFCASSLFSGELFFGEGSRLTVL.

This chain joins TRBV15 and TRBJ2-7, with D perhaps given as TRBD1 or TRBD2 (5 bases each). The V end was cut by 5 bases, the J end by 3 bases, with 11 bases between. Germline V lookup: CDR1 LNHNV, CDR2 YYDKDF (reference sequence). CDR3 size: 13 residues. The CDR3 nucleotides are TGTGCCACCAGCCGGGACGCCAACTACGAGCAGTACTTC. Its protein is CATSRDANYEQYF.

The chain joins TRBV7-3 to TRBJ2-7; 7 nucleotides align to TRBD1. The germline gives CDR1 SGHTA, CDR2 FQGTGA. This CDR3 region has 15 residues. With V trimmed by 2 bases and J by 4 bases, 8 bases remained unmatched. The CDR3 sequence is CASSLGRDSRYEQYF. CDR3 in DNA: TGTGCCAGCAGCTTAGGACGGGACAGTCGATACGAGCAGTACTTC.

This chain joins TRBV9 and TRBJ2-1; 10 positions agree with TRBD2. J was trimmed by 0 bases and V by 4 bases; bases with no gene match: 13. Germline V gives CDR1 SGDLS, CDR2 YYNGEE. The CDR3 covers 19 residues. CDR3 amino acids: CASSSLGSGRISSYNEQFF. In nucleotides, the CDR3 is TGTGCCAGCAGCTCCCTCGGTAGCGGGAGGATTTCCTCCTACAATGAGCAGTTCTTC.

The gene calls are TRBV4-2 and TRBJ2-3; the match to TRBD2 covers 11 bases. The CDR3 is made up of 18 amino acids. J gave up 5 bases and V 0 bases, and 10 bases lay outside the gene matches. Germline CDR1 and CDR2: LGHNA and YNFKEQ. For the CDR3, the DNA is TGTGCCAGCAGCCAAGATCTACTAGCGGGAGACATCCAAGATACGCAGTATTTT. Its protein product is CASSQDLLAGDIQDTQYF.

The chain couples TRBV9 to TRBJ2-6, with no clear D. Trimming removed 3 bases at V and 4 bases at J, with 14 bases between. Germline V gene sequence: CDR1 SGDLS, CDR2 YYNGEE. The CDR3 runs to 16 residues. This chain's CDR3 is CASSGGRGVGANVLTF. Written as DNA, the CDR3 is TGTGCCAGCAGCGGCGGCCGTGGGGTCGGGGCCAACGTCCTGACTTTC.

CDR3 sequence: CASSPTGGANTQYF. DNA of the CDR3: TGTGCCAGCAGCCCGACAGGGGGAGCGAATACGCAGTATTTT. The V call is TRBV7-3, the J call TRBJ2-3; 9 positions agree with TRBD1. The CDR3 runs 14 residues. The ends lost 5 bases at V and 7 bases at J; junction bases unmatched: 7. From germline, CDR1 is SGHTA and CDR2 FQGTGA.

In this sample, this clone turned up a few times. The rearrangement uses TRBV2 and TRBJ2-7; unclear D gene. The V end was cut by 0 bases, the J end by 0 bases, with 6 bases between. This CDR3 spans 14 amino acids. CDR1 is SNHLY and CDR2 is FYNNEI in the germline V gene. The CDR3 sequence: CASSEAVGSYEQYF. Here the CDR3 DNA reads TGTGCCAGCAGTGAAGCGGTGGGCTCCTACGAGCAGTACTTC.